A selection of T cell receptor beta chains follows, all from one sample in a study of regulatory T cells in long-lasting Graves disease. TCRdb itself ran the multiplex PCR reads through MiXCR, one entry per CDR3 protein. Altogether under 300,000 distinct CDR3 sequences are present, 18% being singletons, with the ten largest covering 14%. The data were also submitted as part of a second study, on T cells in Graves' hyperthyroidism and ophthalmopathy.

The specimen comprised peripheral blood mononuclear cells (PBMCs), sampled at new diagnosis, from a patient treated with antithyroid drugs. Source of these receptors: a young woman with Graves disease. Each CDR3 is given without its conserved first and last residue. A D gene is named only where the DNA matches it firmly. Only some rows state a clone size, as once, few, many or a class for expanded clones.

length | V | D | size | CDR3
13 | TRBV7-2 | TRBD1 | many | ASRVTPGQGPEAF
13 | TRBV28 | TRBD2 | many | ASSLSQRGANTQY
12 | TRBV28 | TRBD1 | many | ASSFPGGIYEQY
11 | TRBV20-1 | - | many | SAPGAGDQGYT
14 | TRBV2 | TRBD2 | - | ASSEAGSGGRNEQF
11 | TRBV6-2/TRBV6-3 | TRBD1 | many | ASSDRVDYGYT
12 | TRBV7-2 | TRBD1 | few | ASSWNRGGEPQH
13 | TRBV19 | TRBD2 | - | ASSLAGTSTDTQY
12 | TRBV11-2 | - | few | ASSFSVTNEKLF
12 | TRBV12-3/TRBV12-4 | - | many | ASKRPNTNTEAF
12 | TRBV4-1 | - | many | ASSQEVGYQPQH
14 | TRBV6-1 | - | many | ASSEGGGGIAQPQH
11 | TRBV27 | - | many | ASSWQTNTEAF
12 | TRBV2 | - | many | ASSAGMNTGELF
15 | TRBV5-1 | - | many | ASSRGTAASGANVLT
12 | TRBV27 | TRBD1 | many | ASSLGSGGYGYT
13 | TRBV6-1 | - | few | ASTSRAGVNYGYT
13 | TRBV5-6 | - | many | ASSLRAGRTYEQY
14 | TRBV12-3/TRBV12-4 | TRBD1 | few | ASSTTRDRKYNEQF
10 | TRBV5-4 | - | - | ASSSNIGELF
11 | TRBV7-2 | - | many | ASSHGWNTEAF
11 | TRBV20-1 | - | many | SAARQVDYGYT
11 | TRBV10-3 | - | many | AINRPGDYGYT
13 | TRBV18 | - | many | ASSPTRVGDTEAF
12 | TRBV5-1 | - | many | ASSLSTGTDTQY
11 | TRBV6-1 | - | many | ASSEWQKVEAF
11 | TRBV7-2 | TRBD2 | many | ASTGGNTDTQY
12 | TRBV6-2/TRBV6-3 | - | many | ASSGSSFTDTQY
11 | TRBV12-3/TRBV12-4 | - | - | ASSPLAGVEAF
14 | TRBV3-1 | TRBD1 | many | ASSQTPGTGDYEQY
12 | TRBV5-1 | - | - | ASSLTGTKGGYT
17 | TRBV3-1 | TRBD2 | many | ASSQESGGAFIELDEQF
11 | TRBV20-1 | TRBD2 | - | SAERGASDTQY
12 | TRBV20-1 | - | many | SARDPRGGLSYT
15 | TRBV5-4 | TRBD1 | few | ASSLAPRGQGYYEQY